The text below deals with one T cell receptor (beta chain). Its specificity is not known. This specimen belongs to a study of OX40 agonist ivuxolimab in advanced cancers. At the level of the study: Three individuals attained partial responses, comprising one hepatocellular carcinoma case and two cutaneous melanoma cases. Findings of the study overall: More expanded clones were found, on average, in CD8+ than in CD4+ T cells.

The sampling schedule covered blood at baseline, cycle 4 day 1, and cycle 7 day 1. The assay was immunoSEQ multiplex PCR, and TCRdb's table has in-frame clones only and misses some. The table includes roughly 49,000 clones, over 60% detected once. This CDR3 is 15 amino acids long. Germline-derived CDR1 and CDR2 are SGHVS and FNYEAQ. The V end lost 5 bases, the J end lost 4 bases, and 17 bases lay between the germline ends. The sequencing here drew on CD4+ or CD8+ T cells sorted from blood, taken in a trial of the OX40 agonist ivuxolimab. This receptor was identified in an adult with an advanced solid tumor such as melanoma, head and neck, liver or kidney cancer. J is TRBJ2-5 and V is TRBV7-6, with D uncertain. CDR3 loop: CASSAPRGGLETQYF. CDR3 DNA sequence: TGTGCCAGCAGCGCTCCCCGAGGCGGCTTAGAGACCCAGTACTTC.